Below, 7 T cell receptor beta chains from the same sample are listed, as sequenced in a study of cytomegalovirus exposure and HLA in healthy donors. The PCR used 60 Vbeta and 13 Jbeta primers. The method was immunoSEQ multiplex PCR; TCRdb's version includes in-frame clones alone and lacks a portion of them. The sample yields fewer than 250,000 clones, 85% seen once. The sequencing input was PBMCs. These receptors all stem from a human donor in good health.

The chain combines TRBV25-1 with TRBJ2-3; 7 bases are shared with TRBD2. CDR3 length: 17 residues. V lost 0 bases to trimming and J lost 3 bases; unmatched junction nucleotides: 9. The germline V gene has CDR1 MGHDK and CDR2 SYGVNS. CDR3 loop: CASSEYFREGRTDTQYF. The CDR3 bases are TGTGCCAGCAGTGAATACTTCAGGGAGGGCCGGACAGATACGCAGTATTTT.

The chain carries TRBV13 and TRBJ1-1; 8 positions match TRBD1. Looked up from germline, CDR1 is PRHDT and CDR2 is FYEKMQ (reference sequence). The junction had 9 bases not matched to a gene; V was cut back by 5 bases and J by 7 bases. This CDR3 is built from 14 residues. CDR3 coding DNA: TGTGCCAGCAGCACCCGGACAGGGAACGGTGAAGCTTTCTTT. This gives the protein CASSTRTGNGEAFF. The full variable domain, with the rest looked up from reference TRBV13 and TRBJ1-1, is AAGVIQSPRHLIKEKRETATLKCYPIPRHDTVYWYQQGPGQDPQFLISFYEKMQSDKGSIPDRFSAQQFSDYHSELNMSSLELGDSALYFCASSTRTGNGEAFFGQGTRLTVV.

V and J are TRBV1 and TRBJ2-7; the table's D call TRBD2 went unverified against the DNA. TRBV1 is described as a pseudogene. The CDR3 runs 16 residues. The CDR3 spells CTSSPKSGLGAYEQYF. The CDR3 coding sequence is TGCACCAGCAGCCCGAAGAGCGGGCTGGGGGCCTACGAGCAGTACTTC.

CDR3 bases: TGTGCCAGCAGCTTTATTCGGGCAGGGCGAAACACTGAAGCTTTCTTT. This codes for CASSFIRAGRNTEAFF. The genes are TRBV5-6 and TRBJ1-1, with D possibly being TRBD1 (5 bases). The CDR3 runs to 16 residues. The germline V and J ends were trimmed by 2 bases and 2 bases, with 16 bases remaining between them. In germline, CDR1 is SGHDT, CDR2 YYEEEE.

The chain is built from TRBV27 and TRBJ2-2; TRBD1 agrees at 9 bases. The CDR3 totals 14 residues. Germline-derived CDR1 and CDR2 are MNHEY and SMNVEV (reference sequence). V was clipped by 5 bases and J by 7 bases; unmatched bases: 5. CDR3 sequence (DNA): TGTGCCAGCAGTCAAGGACAGGGGTACGGGGAGCTGTTTTTT. This translates into CASSQGQGYGELFF.

The chain has TRBV13 and TRBJ2-7; 9 bases map to TRBD2. The germline gives CDR1 PRHDT, CDR2 FYEKMQ (reference sequence). V lost 6 bases, J lost 3 bases, and 6 bases stayed unmatched. This CDR3 comprises 14 residues. CDR3 residues: CASRRGGGDYEQYF. CDR3 bases: TGTGCCAGCAGACGCGGGGGGGGAGACTACGAGCAGTACTTC.

This chain uses TRBV19 with TRBJ2-1; 9 bases map to TRBD1. In germline, CDR1 is LNHDA, CDR2 SQIVND (reference sequence). The CDR3 runs 15 residues. With V trimmed by 7 bases and J by 2 bases, 6 bases remained unmatched. CDR3 in amino acids: CASTIGTGPYNEQFF. Written as DNA, the CDR3 is TGTGCCAGTACCATCGGGACAGGGCCCTACAATGAGCAGTTCTTC. Full variable domain (rest looked up from reference TRBV19 and TRBJ2-1): DGGITQSPKYLFRKEGQNVTLSCEQNLNHDAMYWYRQDPGQGLRLIYYSQIVNDFQKGDIAEGYSVSREKKESFPLTVTSAQKNPTAFYLCASTIGTGPYNEQFFGPGTRLTVL.